The 24 T cell receptor beta chains in this list originate from one sample, sequenced in a study of OX40 agonist ivuxolimab in advanced cancers. Data came from immunoSEQ multiplex PCR; TCRdb stores just in-frame clones and leaves some out. Counted here are 70,000 to 75,000 clones, around nine tenths occurring once; the ten biggest clones make up roughly 0.44%. The input for sequencing was CD4+ or CD8+ T cells sorted from blood, taken in a trial of the OX40 agonist ivuxolimab. Source of these receptors: an adult with an advanced solid tumor such as melanoma, head and neck, liver or kidney cancer.

The V gene is TRBV5-4, the J gene TRBJ2-2; 10 nucleotides line up with TRBD2. Germline assignment: CDR1 SGHNT and CDR2 YYREEE (reference sequence). The J segment lost 4 bases and the V segment lost 0 bases, leaving 3 bases of the junction unmatched. The CDR3 contains 16 residues. The CDR3 coding sequence is TGTGCCAGCAGCTTGGGGCTAGCGGGAGTCACCGGGGAGCTGTTTTTT. This encodes CASSLGLAGVTGELFF.

The rearrangement joins TRBV7-2 to TRBJ2-2; 8 bases align to TRBD1. This CDR3 is 15 amino acids long. The V gene end was trimmed by 6 bases and the J gene end by 7 bases; junction bases not matched to a gene: 10. Germline CDR1 reads SGHTA; CDR2 reads FQGNSA. The CDR3 DNA is TGTGCCAGCAGAGCTGGGGACAGGCCTTTCGGGGAGCTGTTTTTT. It yields the protein CASRAGDRPFGELFF.

V usage is TRBV5-8 and J usage is TRBJ1-3; 8 bases fit TRBD1. This CDR3 has 15 amino acids. The trim removed 2 bases at V and 0 bases at J, leaving 1 base unmatched. Germline lookup yields CDR1 SGHTS and CDR2 YDEGEE. The CDR3 DNA follows: TGTGCCAGCAGCTTCAGGGGGCCCTCTGGAAACACCATATATTTT. Encoded protein: CASSFRGPSGNTIYF.

The gene calls are TRBV7-8 and TRBJ2-7; 9 bases are a match to TRBD1. The V segment lost 6 bases and the J segment 6 bases; nucleotides outside the gene matches: 9. Per the germline V gene, CDR1 is SGHVS and CDR2 is FQNEAQ. The CDR3 loop spans 14 amino acids. The CDR3 here is CASRFPGQGSEQYF. The CDR3 coding sequence is TGTGCCAGCAGATTCCCGGGACAGGGTTCCGAGCAGTACTTC.

The rearrangement joins TRBV12-2 to TRBJ2-2; whether TRBD2, the table's D call, matches the DNA was not checked. TRBV12-2 is designated a pseudogene. CDR3 length: 15 amino acids. CDR3 DNA sequence: TGTGCAAGTCGTCTGGGACTAGCGGACACCGGGGAGCTGTTTTTT. As protein: CASRLGLADTGELFF.

V gene TRBV5-8 combines with J gene TRBJ1-5; the D gene is possibly TRBD1 (5 bases). The V gene's germline CDR1 is SGHTS and CDR2 YDEGEE. The CDR3 consists of 13 residues. V lost 0 bases to trimming and J lost 6 bases, with 7 bases between them. CDR3 loop: CASSLGGGQPQHF. In DNA, the CDR3 is TGTGCCAGCAGCTTGGGGGGGGGTCAGCCCCAGCATTTT.

A few counts support this clone. The chain couples TRBV2 to TRBJ1-1; D may be TRBD1 (6 bases). Germline V gene data show CDR1 as SNHLY and CDR2 as FYNNEI. Trimming took 7 bases from V and 3 from J, leaving 12 bases between them. This CDR3 spans 13 amino acids. The CDR3 sequence: CASTTRQDTEAFF. The CDR3 DNA follows: TGTGCCAGCACTACGAGACAGGACACTGAAGCTTTCTTT.

This chain joins TRBV6-5 and TRBJ2-1; 12 bases agree with TRBD2. V was clipped by 2 bases and J by 6 bases; unmatched bases: 5. This CDR3 contains 16 residues. The V gene's germline CDR1 is MNHEY and CDR2 SVGAGI. The CDR3, as DNA: TGTGCCAGCAGTTACCTCCTAGCGGGAGGGCCCAATGAGCAGTTCTTC. This encodes CASSYLLAGGPNEQFF.

CDR3 amino acids: CAWSPTVPLQETQYF. CDR3 DNA: TGTGCCTGGAGTCCGACAGTCCCCCTTCAAGAGACCCAGTACTTC. The gene calls are TRBV30 and TRBJ2-5, with D perhaps TRBD1 (5 bases). This CDR3 comprises 15 residues. The V gene lost 2 bases and the J gene lost 2 bases, with 15 bases spanning the gap. Germline V gene data show CDR1 as GTSNPN and CDR2 as SVGIG (reference sequence). The full variable domain, in which reference TRBV30 and TRBJ2-5 provide the parts outside the CDR3, is SQTIHQWPATLVQPVGSPLSLECTVEGTSNPNLYWYRQAAGRGLQLLFYSVGIGQISSEVPQNLSASRPQDRQFILSSKKLLLSDSGFYLCAWSPTVPLQETQYFGPGTRLLVL.

The J gene is TRBJ2-3, the V gene TRBV19; no clear D. The CDR3 is 11 amino acids. Trimming took 6 bases from V and 5 from J, leaving 6 bases between them. Germline CDR1 reads LNHDA; CDR2 reads SQIVND (reference sequence). The CDR3 loop reads CASRQVDTQYF. The CDR3 DNA reads as TGTGCCAGTAGGCAGGTAGATACGCAGTATTTT.

J is TRBJ2-7 and V is TRBV18; 13 nucleotides match TRBD2. Per germline, CDR1 KGHSH and CDR2 LQKENI. The CDR3 runs to 18 residues. J lost 0 bases, V lost 0 bases, and 5 bases had no gene match. CDR3 DNA: TGTGCCAGCTCACCACCTTGGACTAGCGGGGGTAGCTCCTACGAGCAGTACTTC. This codes for CASSPPWTSGGSSYEQYF.

J is TRBJ2-7 and V is TRBV4-1, with D tentatively TRBD2 (6 bases). Per germline, CDR1 MGHRA and CDR2 YSYEKL. V lost 4 bases and J lost 2, with 15 bases in between. The CDR3 spans 15 residues. The CDR3 sequence is CASSLFSGAPYEQYF. For the CDR3, the DNA is TGCGCCAGCAGCCTGTTTAGCGGAGCCCCCTACGAGCAGTACTTC.

V usage is TRBV4-3 and J usage is TRBJ2-5, with 11 nucleotides matching TRBD2. Germline V gene sequence: CDR1 LGHNA, CDR2 YSLEER. The CDR3 loop spans 16 amino acids. V lost 2 bases and J lost 9; bases outside the gene matches: 11. CDR3 loop: CASSQPTSGMVAAQYF. DNA for the CDR3: TGCGCCAGCAGCCAACCGACTAGCGGGATGGTAGCGGCCCAGTACTTC.

For the CDR3, the DNA is TGTGCCAGCTCACCTACCGGGACAAGGGAGACCCAGTACTTC. Residues: CASSPTGTRETQYF. V and J are TRBV18 and TRBJ2-5, with a tentative D call TRBD1 (6 bases). Between the trimmed V and J ends, which lost 3 bases and 5 bases, there was a span of 13 bases. The CDR3 covers 14 residues. Germline loops: CDR1 KGHSH, CDR2 LQKENI.

The rearrangement joins TRBV6-5 to TRBJ1-1; no clear D. Germline V gene data show CDR1 as MNHEY and CDR2 as SVGAGI. The ends were cut back, 0 bases at V and 3 bases at J, with 11 bases in the middle. This CDR3 has 15 amino acids. The CDR3 region is CASSYSWARDTEAFF. In nucleotides, the CDR3 is TGTGCCAGCAGTTACTCGTGGGCCCGGGACACTGAAGCTTTCTTT.

The genes are TRBV29-1 and TRBJ1-5, with TRBD1 matching over 9 bases. Germline V lookup: CDR1 SQVTM, CDR2 ANQGSEA. Losses at the gene ends were 3 bases for V and 10 bases for J; bases not matched to a gene: 10. The CDR3 spans 14 residues. The CDR3 protein is CSVEVGQGKSPQHF. DNA of the CDR3: TGCAGCGTTGAGGTGGGACAGGGAAAAAGTCCCCAGCATTTT.

This clone was observed a single time. The genes are TRBV2 and TRBJ2-1; D gene ambiguous. The CDR3 runs 13 residues. The V and J ends lost 7 bases and 0 bases respectively, with 7 bases between them. Germline V gives CDR1 SNHLY, CDR2 FYNNEI. This CDR3 is CASILDSYNEQFF. CDR3 bases: TGTGCCAGCATTCTAGACTCCTACAATGAGCAGTTCTTC.

J is TRBJ2-7 and V is TRBV27; D remains ambiguous. CDR1 MNHEY and CDR2 SMNVEV come from the germline V gene (reference sequence). Deletions cut 3 bases from V and 4 bases from J, with 13 bases between. The CDR3 length is 14 residues. This CDR3 reads CASSFSGRPYEQYF. CDR3 DNA: TGTGCCAGCAGTTTCAGTGGGCGCCCGTACGAGCAGTACTTC.

The gene calls are TRBV27 and TRBJ1-2; 8 bases align to TRBD1. The length of the CDR3 is 15 residues. Germline CDR1 MNHEY, CDR2 SMNVEV (reference sequence). V was clipped by 3 bases and J by 2 bases; unmatched bases: 5. CDR3 sequence (DNA): TGTGCCAGCAGTTTCTTCGGACAGGGAAACTATGGCTACACCTTC. Amino acid sequence: CASSFFGQGNYGYTF.

The CDR3 DNA sequence: TGTGCCAGCAGTTACGGCGGGAGGGCCTACGAGCAGTACTTC. It codes for CASSYGGRAYEQYF. The chain joins TRBV6-5 to TRBJ2-7; 9 bases match TRBD2. The V and J ends lost 2 bases and 2 bases, in that order; junction bases with no gene match: 1. Germline assignment: CDR1 MNHEY and CDR2 SVGAGI. The CDR3 totals 14 residues.

This clone was seen just once. The CDR3 DNA reads as TGTGCCAGCTTCGACGGGACGGGAGGAGATACGCAGTATTTT. It encodes CASFDGTGGDTQYF. The rearrangement uses TRBV28 and TRBJ2-3; 7 bases are shared with TRBD2. CDR3 length: 14 amino acids. V dropped 8 bases and J dropped 5; count of bases not matched to a gene: 10. Per the germline V gene, CDR1 is MDHEN and CDR2 is SYDVKM.

The chain carries TRBV10-1 and TRBJ2-1; a possible D gene is TRBD1 (6 bases). The germline CDR1 and CDR2 sequences are WNHNN and SYGVQD (reference sequence). The CDR3 is 14 amino acids. The V and J ends lost 8 bases and 0 bases respectively, with 11 bases between them. This CDR3 reads CASSTGYSYNEQFF. Written as DNA, the CDR3 is TGCGCCAGCTCTACAGGGTACTCCTACAATGAGCAGTTCTTC.

This clone is a singleton in its sample. The chain combines TRBV11-3 with TRBJ2-2; the D is unclear. CDR3 length: 13 amino acids. Germline-derived CDR1 and CDR2 are SGHNT and YENEEA. Trimming stripped 2 bases from V and 5 bases from J, with 6 bases between. The CDR3 region has the DNA TGTGCCAGCAGCTTAACGGAAACCGGGGAGCTGTTTTTT. Its translation is CASSLTETGELFF. The full variable domain, in which reference TRBV11-3 and TRBJ2-2 provide the parts outside the CDR3, is EAGVVQSPRYKIIEKKQPVAFWCNPISGHNTLYWYLQNLGQGPELLIRYENEEAVDDSQLPKDRFSAERLKGVDSTLKIQPAELGDSAVYLCASSLTETGELFFGEGSRLTVL.

V usage is TRBV10-1 and J usage is TRBJ2-1; no reliable D call. CDR3 length: 15 amino acids. Germline CDR1 reads WNHNN; CDR2 reads SYGVQD (reference sequence). V was shortened by 3 bases and J by 1 base, with 10 bases between the two germline ends. In DNA form, the CDR3 reads TGCGCCAGCAGTGATTTCCCCAATTCCTACAATGAGCAGTTCTTC. It is translated as CASSDFPNSYNEQFF.